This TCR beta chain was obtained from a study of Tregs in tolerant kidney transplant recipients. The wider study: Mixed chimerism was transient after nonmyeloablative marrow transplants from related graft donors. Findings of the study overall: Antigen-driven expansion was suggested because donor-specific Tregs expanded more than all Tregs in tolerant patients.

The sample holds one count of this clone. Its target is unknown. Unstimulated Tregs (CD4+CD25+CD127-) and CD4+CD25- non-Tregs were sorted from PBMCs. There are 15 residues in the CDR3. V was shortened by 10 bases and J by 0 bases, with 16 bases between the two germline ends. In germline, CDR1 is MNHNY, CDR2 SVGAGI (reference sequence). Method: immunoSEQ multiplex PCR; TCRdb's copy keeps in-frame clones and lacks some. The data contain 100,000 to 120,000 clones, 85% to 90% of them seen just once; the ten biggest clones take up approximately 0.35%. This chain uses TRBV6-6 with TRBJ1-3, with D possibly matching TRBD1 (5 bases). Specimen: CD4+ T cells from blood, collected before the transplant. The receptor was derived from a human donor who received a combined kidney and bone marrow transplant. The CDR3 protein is CATSDRGGSGNTIYF. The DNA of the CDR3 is TGTGCCACCTCCGATCGGGGGGGCTCTGGAAACACCATATATTTT.